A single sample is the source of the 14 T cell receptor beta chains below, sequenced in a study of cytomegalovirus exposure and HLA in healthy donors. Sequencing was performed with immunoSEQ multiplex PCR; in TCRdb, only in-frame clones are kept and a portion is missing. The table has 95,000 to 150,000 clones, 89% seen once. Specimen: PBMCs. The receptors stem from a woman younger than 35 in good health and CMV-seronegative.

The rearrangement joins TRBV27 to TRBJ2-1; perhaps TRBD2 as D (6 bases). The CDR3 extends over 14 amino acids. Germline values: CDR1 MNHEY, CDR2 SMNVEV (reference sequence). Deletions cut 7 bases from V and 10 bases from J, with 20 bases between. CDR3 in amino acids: CASKTLRTTSEQFF. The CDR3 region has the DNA TGTGCCAGCAAAACTCTACGGACTACTTCGGAGCAGTTCTTC.

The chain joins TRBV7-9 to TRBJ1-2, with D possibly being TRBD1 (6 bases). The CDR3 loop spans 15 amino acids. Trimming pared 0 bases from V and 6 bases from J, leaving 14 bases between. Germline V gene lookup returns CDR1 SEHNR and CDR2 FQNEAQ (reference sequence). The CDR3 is CASSLAAEDRDGYTF. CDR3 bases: TGTGCCAGCAGCTTAGCGGCGGAGGACAGAGATGGCTACACCTTC.

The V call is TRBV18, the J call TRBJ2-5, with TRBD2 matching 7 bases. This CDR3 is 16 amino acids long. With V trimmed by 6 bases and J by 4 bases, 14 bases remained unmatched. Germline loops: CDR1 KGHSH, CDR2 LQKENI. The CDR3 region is CASSQSGTRIGETQYF. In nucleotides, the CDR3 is TGTGCCAGCTCTCAAAGCGGGACTCGGATAGGAGAGACCCAGTACTTC.

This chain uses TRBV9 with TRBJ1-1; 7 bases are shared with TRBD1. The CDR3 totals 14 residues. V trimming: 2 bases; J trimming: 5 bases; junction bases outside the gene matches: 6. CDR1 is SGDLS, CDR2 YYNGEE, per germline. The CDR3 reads CASSVRPGGTEAFF. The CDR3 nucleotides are TGTGCCAGCAGCGTTAGGCCAGGGGGGACTGAAGCTTTCTTT. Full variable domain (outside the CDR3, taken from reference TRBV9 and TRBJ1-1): DSGVTQTPKHLITATGQRVTLRCSPRSGDLSVYWYQQSLDQGLQFLIQYYNGEERAKGNILERFSAQQFPDLHSELNLSSLELGDSALYFCASSVRPGGTEAFFGQGTRLTVV.

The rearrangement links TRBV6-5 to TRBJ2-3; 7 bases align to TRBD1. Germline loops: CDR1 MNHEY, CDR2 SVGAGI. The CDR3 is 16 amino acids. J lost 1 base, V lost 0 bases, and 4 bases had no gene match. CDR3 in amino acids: CASSYSQGTGTDTQYF. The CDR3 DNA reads TGTGCCAGCAGTTACTCACAGGGGACGGGCACAGATACGCAGTATTTT.

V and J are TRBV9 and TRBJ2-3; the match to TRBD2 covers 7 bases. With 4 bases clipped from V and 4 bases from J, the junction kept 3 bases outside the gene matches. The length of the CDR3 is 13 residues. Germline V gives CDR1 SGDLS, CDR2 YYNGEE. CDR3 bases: TGTGCCAGCAGCACCAGCGGGGCAGATACGCAGTATTTT. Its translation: CASSTSGADTQYF.

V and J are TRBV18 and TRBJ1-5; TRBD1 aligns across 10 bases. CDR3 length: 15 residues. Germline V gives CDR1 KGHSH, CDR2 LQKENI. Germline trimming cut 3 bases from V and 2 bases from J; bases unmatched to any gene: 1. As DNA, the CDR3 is TGTGCCAGCTCACCCGGGACAGGGGGCAATCAGCCCCAGCATTTT. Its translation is CASSPGTGGNQPQHF.

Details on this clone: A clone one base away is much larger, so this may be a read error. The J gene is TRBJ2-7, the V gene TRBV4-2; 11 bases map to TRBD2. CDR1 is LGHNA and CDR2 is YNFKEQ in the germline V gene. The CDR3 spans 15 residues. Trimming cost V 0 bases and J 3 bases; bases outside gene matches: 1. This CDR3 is CASSQETSGIYEQYF. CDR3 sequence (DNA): TGTGCCAGCAGCCAAGAGACTAGCGGGATCTACGAGCAGTACTTC.

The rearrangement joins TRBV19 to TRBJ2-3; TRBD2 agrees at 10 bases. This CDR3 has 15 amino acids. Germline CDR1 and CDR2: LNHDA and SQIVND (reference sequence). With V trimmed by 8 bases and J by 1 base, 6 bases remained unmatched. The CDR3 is CASRLTSGGTDTQYF. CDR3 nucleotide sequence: TGTGCCAGTCGACTTACTAGCGGGGGCACAGATACGCAGTATTTT.

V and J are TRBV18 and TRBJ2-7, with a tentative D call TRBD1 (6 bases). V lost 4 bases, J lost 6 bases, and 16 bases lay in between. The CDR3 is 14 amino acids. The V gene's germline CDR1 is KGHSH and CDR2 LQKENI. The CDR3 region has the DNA TGTGCCAGCTCACTCAGGGGATCCTCGGGCGAGCAGTACGTC. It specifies CASSLRGSSGEQYV.

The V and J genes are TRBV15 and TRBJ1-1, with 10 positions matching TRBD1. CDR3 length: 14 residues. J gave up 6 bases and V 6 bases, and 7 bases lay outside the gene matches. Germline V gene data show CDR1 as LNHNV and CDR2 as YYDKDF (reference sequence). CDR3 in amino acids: CATSPGQGISEAFF. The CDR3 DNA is TGTGCCACCAGTCCGGGACAGGGGATTTCTGAAGCTTTCTTT.

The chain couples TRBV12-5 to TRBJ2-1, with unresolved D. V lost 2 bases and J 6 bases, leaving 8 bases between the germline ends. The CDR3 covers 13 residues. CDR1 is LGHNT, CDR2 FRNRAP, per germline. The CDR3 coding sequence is TGTGCTAGTGGTTTGCCACCGGGCAATGAGCAGTTCTTC. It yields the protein CASGLPPGNEQFF.

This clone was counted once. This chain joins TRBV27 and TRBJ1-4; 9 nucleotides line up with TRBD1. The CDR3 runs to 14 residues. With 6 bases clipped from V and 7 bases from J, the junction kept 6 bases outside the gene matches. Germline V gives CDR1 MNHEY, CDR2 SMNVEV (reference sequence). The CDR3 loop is CASSLTGGVEKLFF. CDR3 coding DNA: TGTGCCAGCAGCCTGACAGGGGGAGTTGAAAAACTGTTTTTT.

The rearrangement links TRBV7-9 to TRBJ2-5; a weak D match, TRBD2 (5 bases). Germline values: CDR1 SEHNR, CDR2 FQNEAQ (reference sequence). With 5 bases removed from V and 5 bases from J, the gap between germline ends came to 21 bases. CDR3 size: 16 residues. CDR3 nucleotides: TGTGCCAGCAGCCTTACGTCGTACGGGGATGGTGAGACCCAGTACTTC. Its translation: CASSLTSYGDGETQYF.